This entry lists 3 T cell receptor beta chains sequenced from one sample in a study of cytomegalovirus exposure and HLA in healthy donors. PCR used 60 Vbeta primers and 13 Jbeta primers. The assay was immunoSEQ multiplex PCR, and TCRdb's table has in-frame clones only and misses some. In the table there are about 60,000 clones, 80% of which are singletons. The sample taken for sequencing was PBMCs. All receptors derive from a woman in her twenties or thirties in good health and CMV-seronegative.

This clone was picked up a small number of times. The V gene is TRBV7-9, the J gene TRBJ2-7, with D perhaps matching TRBD2 (6 bases). Germline-derived CDR1 and CDR2 are SEHNR and FQNEAQ (reference sequence). V shed 5 bases and J shed 6 bases, with 14 bases lying between them. The CDR3 has 13 residues. CDR3 coding DNA: TGTGCCAGCAGCGAAGGGACTCCGGCCGAGCAGTACTTC. This translates into CASSEGTPAEQYF.

The chain uses TRBV6-1 and TRBJ2-6; 9 bases agree with TRBD1. This CDR3 is built from 20 residues. Per the germline V gene, CDR1 is MNHNS and CDR2 is SASEGT. Trimming took 0 bases from V and 2 from J; bases not matched to a gene: 11. The CDR3 nucleotides are TGTGCCAGCAGTGAAGCGCTTGCGGGACAGGGCTTAGCTGGGGCCAACGTCCTGACTTTC. Translation gives CASSEALAGQGLAGANVLTF.

V and J are TRBV4-1 and TRBJ1-5, with D possibly TRBD1 on 5 matching bases. CDR3 size: 14 residues. With 4 bases removed from V and 4 bases from J, the gap between germline ends came to 11 bases. Germline V lookup: CDR1 MGHRA, CDR2 YSYEKL. CDR3 nucleotide sequence: TGCGCCAGCAGCCCGGCGGGGGGGAATCAGCCCCAGCATTTT. Translated: CASSPAGGNQPQHF.